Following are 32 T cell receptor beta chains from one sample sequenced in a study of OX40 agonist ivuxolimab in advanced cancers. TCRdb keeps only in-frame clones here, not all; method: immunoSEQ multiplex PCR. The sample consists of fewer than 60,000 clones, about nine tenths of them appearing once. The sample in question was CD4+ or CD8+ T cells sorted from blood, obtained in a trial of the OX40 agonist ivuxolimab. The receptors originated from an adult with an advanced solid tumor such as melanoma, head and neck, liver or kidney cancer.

The CDR3 nucleotides are TGCGCCAGCAGCCTGCTTCAGGGAGTCGGTCGGAGTGACTATGGCTACACCTTC. This codes for CASSLLQGVGRSDYGYTF. The gene calls are TRBV5-1 and TRBJ1-2; D is perhaps TRBD1 (5 bases). V was cut by 4 bases and J by 3 bases, with 25 bases left in between. Germline CDR1 reads SGHRS; CDR2 reads YFSETQ. CDR3 size: 18 residues.

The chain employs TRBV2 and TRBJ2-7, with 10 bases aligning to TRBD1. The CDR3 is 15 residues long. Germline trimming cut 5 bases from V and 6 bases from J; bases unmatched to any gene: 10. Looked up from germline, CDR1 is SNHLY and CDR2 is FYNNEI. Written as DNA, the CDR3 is TGTGCCAGCAGTACCTTAAGACAGGGGGCAGGCGAGCAGTACTTC. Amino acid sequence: CASSTLRQGAGEQYF.

The CDR3 DNA is TGCGCCAGCAGCCAAGCGGTCGGGGAAGAGACCCAGTACTTC. Protein product: CASSQAVGEETQYF. V is TRBV4-1 and J is TRBJ2-5; D may be TRBD2 (5 bases). V dropped 1 base and J dropped 3 bases, with 9 bases sitting between them. This CDR3 has 14 amino acids. Germline V CDR1 and CDR2: MGHRA, YSYEKL.

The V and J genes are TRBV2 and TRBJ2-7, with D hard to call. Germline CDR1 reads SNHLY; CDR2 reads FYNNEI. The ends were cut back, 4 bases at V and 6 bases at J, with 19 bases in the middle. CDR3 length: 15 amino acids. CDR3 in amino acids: CASSGHLGPRSEQYF. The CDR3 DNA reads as TGTGCCAGCAGTGGACACCTAGGGCCTCGTAGCGAGCAGTACTTC.

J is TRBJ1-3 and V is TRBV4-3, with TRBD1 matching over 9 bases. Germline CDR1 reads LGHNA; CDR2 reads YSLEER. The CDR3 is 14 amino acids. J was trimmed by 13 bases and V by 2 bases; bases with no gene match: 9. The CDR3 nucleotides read TGCGCCAGCAGCCAACCCCGGGACAGGGCCTCGATATATTTT. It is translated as CASSQPRDRASIYF.

The CDR3 nucleotides read TGTGCCAGCAGCATCGACAGGAACACTGAAGCTTTCTTT. It specifies CASSIDRNTEAFF. V gene TRBV14 combines with J gene TRBJ1-1; D may be TRBD1 (5 bases). CDR1 is SGHDN, CDR2 FVKESK, per germline. V was trimmed by 5 bases and J by 1 base, leaving 8 bases between them. The CDR3 runs 13 residues. The variable domain in full, with the rest retrieved from reference TRBV14 and TRBJ1-1, is EAGVTQFPSHSVIEKGQTVTLRCDPISGHDNLYWYRRVMGKEIKFLLHFVKESKQDESGMPNNRFLAERTGGTYSTLKVQPAELEDSGVYFCASSIDRNTEAFFGQGTRLTVV.

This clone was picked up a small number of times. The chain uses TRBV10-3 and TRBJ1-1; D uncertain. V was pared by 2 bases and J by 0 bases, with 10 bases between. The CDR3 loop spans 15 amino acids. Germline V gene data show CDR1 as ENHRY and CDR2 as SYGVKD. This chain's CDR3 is CAISEEQDMNTEAFF. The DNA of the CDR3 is TGTGCCATCAGTGAGGAACAAGACATGAACACTGAAGCTTTCTTT.

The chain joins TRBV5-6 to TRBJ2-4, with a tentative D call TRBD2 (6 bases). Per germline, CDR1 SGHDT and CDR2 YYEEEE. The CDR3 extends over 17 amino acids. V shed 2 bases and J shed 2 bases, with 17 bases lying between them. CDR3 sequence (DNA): TGTGCCAGCAGCTTTTTGGAGGGCGCCCTTACCAAAAACATTCAGTACTTC. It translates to CASSFLEGALTKNIQYF.

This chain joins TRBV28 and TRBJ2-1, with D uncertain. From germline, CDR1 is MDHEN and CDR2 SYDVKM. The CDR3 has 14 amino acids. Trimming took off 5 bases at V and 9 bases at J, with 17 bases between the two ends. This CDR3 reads CASSASIGPREQFF. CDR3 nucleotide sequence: TGTGCCAGCAGTGCTTCCATCGGCCCCCGTGAGCAGTTCTTC.

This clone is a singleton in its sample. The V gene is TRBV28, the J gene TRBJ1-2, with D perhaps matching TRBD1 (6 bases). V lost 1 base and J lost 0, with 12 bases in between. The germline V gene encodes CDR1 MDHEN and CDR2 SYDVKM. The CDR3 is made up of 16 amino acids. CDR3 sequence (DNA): TGTGCCAGCAGTTTATCGACGGACAGCTCTAACTATGGCTACACCTTC. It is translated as CASSLSTDSSNYGYTF.

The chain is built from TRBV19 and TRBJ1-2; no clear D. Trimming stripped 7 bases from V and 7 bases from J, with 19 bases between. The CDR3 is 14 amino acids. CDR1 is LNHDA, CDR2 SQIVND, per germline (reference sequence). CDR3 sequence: CASTIWAGLSGYTF. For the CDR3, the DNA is TGTGCCAGTACCATATGGGCGGGGTTATCTGGCTACACCTTC.

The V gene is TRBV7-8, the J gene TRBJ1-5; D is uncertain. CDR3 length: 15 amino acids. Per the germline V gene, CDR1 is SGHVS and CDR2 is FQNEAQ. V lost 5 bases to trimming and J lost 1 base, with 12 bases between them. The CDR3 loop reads CASSPMGRSNQPQHF. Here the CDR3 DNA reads TGTGCCAGCAGCCCAATGGGAAGGAGCAATCAGCCCCAGCATTTT.

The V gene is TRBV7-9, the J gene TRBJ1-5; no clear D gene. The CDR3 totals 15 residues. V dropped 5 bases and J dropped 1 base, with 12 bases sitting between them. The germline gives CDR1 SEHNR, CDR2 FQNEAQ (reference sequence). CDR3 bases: TGTGCCAGCAGCGTCCGGGCTCAAAGCAATCAGCCCCAGCATTTT. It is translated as CASSVRAQSNQPQHF.

CDR3 sequence reads: CASSLFGKYNEQFF. CDR3 sequence (DNA): TGTGCCAGCAGTTTATTTGGCAAATACAATGAGCAGTTCTTC. The chain couples TRBV28 to TRBJ2-1; D is undetermined. Germline CDR1 MDHEN, CDR2 SYDVKM. This CDR3 contains 14 residues. Trimming removed 1 base from V and 4 bases from J, with 8 bases in between.

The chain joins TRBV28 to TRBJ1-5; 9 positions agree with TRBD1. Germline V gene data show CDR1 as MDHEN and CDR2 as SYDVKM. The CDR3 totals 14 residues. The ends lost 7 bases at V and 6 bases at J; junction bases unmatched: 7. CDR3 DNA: TGTGCCAGCACCCCGGGACAGGGCGTTCAGCCCCAGCATTTT. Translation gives CASTPGQGVQPQHF.

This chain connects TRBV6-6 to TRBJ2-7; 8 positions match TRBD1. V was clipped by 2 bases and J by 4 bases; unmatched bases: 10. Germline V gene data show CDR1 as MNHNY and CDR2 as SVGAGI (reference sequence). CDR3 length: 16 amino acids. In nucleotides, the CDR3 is TGTGCCAGCAGTTACCGGCAGGGACAGGAAACTTACGAGCAGTACTTC. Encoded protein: CASSYRQGQETYEQYF.

CDR3 sequence: CASSMGLAGGEQYF. The CDR3 DNA reads as TGTGCCAGTAGTATGGGACTAGCGGGAGGAGAGCAGTACTTC. This chain connects TRBV19 to TRBJ2-7; 15 nucleotides agree with TRBD2. V dropped 3 bases and J dropped 7; count of bases not matched to a gene: 1. Germline CDR1 reads LNHDA; CDR2 reads SQIVND (reference sequence). The length of the CDR3 is 14 residues.

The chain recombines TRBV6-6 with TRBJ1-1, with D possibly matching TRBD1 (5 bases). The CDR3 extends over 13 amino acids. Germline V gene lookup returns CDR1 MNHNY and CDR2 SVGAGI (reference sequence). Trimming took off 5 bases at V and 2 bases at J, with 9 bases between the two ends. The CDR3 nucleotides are TGTGCCAGCAGTAGGGGTGAAAACACTGAAGCTTTCTTT. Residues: CASSRGENTEAFF.

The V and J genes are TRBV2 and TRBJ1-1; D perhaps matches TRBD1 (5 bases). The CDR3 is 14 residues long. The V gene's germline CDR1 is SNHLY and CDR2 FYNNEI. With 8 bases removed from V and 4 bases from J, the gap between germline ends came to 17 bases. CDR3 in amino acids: CASGRWDVRTEAFF. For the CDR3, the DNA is TGTGCCAGCGGACGATGGGACGTCCGCACTGAAGCTTTCTTT.

CDR3 coding DNA: TGCAGCGTTACTAGAGACACCGGGGAGCTGTTTTTT. Amino acids: CSVTRDTGELFF. This chain connects TRBV29-1 to TRBJ2-2; TRBD2 might be the D (5 bases). V was clipped by 5 bases and J by 3 bases, with 7 bases between them. The CDR3 has 12 amino acids. The V gene's germline CDR1 is SQVTM and CDR2 ANQGSEA.

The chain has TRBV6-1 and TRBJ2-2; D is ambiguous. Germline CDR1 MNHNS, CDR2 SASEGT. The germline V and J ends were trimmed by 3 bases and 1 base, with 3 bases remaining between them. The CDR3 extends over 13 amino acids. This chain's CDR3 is CASSEGNTGELFF. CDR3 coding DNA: TGTGCCAGCAGTGAGGGGAACACCGGGGAGCTGTTTTTT.

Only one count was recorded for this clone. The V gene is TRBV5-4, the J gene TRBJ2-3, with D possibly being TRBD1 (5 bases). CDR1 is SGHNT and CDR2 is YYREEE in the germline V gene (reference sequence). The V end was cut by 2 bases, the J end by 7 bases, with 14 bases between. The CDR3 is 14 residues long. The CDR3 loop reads CASSLTRQSYTQYF. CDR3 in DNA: TGTGCCAGCAGCTTAACAAGACAGAGCTATACGCAGTATTTT.

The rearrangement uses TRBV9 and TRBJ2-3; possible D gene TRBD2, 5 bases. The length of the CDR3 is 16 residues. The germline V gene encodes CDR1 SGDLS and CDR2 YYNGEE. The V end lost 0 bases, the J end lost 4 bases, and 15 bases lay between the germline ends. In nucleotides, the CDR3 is TGTGCCAGCAGCGTAGCCCCAACGGGGAACTCAGATACGCAGTATTTT. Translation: CASSVAPTGNSDTQYF.

DNA for the CDR3: TGTGCCAGCAGCAAAAAGAGAGCCGGGACAGGGGGTAAGGATACGCAGTATTTT. Encoded protein: CASSKKRAGTGGKDTQYF. The V call is TRBV21-1, the J call TRBJ2-3; the table calls TRBD1, which could not be checked here. TRBV21-1 is classified as a pseudogene. The CDR3 loop spans 18 amino acids.

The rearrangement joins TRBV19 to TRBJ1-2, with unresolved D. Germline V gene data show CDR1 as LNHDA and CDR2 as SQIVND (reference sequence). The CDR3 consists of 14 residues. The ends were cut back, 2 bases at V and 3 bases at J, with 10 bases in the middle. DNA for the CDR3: TGTGCCAGTAGTATAACACAGAGCGACTATGGCTACACCTTC. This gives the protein CASSITQSDYGYTF.

CDR3 sequence reads: CASSFVAGPDEQYF. DNA for the CDR3: TGCGCCAGCAGCTTCGTGGCGGGCCCTGACGAGCAGTACTTC. The chain employs TRBV5-1 and TRBJ2-7; D might be TRBD2 (5 bases). Germline-derived CDR1 and CDR2 are SGHRS and YFSETQ. V lost 2 bases and J lost 5, with 14 bases in between. This CDR3 is built from 14 residues.

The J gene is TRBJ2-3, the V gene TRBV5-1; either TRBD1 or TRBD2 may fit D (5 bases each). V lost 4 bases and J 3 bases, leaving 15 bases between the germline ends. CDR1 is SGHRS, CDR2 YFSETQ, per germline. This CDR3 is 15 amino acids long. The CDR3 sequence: CASSDAPRETDTQYF. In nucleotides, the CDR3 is TGCGCCAGCAGCGACGCCCCCAGGGAGACAGATACGCAGTATTTT.

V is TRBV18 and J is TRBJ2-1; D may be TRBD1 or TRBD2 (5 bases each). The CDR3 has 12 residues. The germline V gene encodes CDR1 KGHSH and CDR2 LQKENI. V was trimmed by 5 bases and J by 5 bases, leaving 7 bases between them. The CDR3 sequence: CASSKGHNEQFF. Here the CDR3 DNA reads TGTGCCAGCTCAAAGGGACACAATGAGCAGTTCTTC.

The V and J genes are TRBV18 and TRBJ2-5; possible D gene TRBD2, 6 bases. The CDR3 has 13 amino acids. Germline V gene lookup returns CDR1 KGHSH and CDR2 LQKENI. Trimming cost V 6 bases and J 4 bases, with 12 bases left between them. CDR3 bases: TGTGCCAGCTCTACAACAGCGGGAGAGACCCAGTACTTC. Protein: CASSTTAGETQYF.

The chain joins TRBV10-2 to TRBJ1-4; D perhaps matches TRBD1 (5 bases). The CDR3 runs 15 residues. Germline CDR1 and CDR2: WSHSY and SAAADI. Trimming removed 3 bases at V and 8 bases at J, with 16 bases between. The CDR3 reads CASSDLGAHAEKLFF. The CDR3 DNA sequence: TGCGCCAGCAGTGATCTAGGGGCCCATGCCGAAAAACTGTTTTTT.

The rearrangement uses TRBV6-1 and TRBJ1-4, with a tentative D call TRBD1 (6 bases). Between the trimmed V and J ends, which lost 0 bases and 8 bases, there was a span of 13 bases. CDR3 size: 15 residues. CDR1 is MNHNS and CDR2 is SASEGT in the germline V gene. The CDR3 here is CASSEASGAGEKLFF. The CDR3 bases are TGTGCCAGCAGTGAAGCGTCAGGGGCGGGGGAAAAACTGTTTTTT.

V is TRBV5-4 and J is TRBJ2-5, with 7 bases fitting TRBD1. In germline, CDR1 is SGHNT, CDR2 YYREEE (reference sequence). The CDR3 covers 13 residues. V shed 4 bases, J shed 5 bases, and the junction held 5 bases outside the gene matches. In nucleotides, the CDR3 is TGTGCCAGCAGCGTCAGGGGGTATGAGACCCAGTACTTC. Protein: CASSVRGYETQYF.